Presented here are 7 T cell receptor beta chains from one specimen sequenced in a study of blood T cell repertoires in COVID-19. Method: immunoSEQ multiplex PCR; TCRdb's copy keeps in-frame clones and lacks some. The data contain some 150,000 clones, roughly 90% of them seen just once; the ten biggest clones take up around 4%. Sequenced material: peripheral blood. All receptors derive from a woman aged 55 to 70 with active or convalescent COVID-19.

This chain links TRBV6-4 with TRBJ2-1, with unresolved D. From germline, CDR1 is MRHNA and CDR2 SNTAGT. Trimming left V 7 bases short and J 0 bases short, with 16 bases between. The CDR3 is 16 amino acids. The CDR3, as DNA: TGTGCCAGCACCCCCCGGTTTAGATGCTCCTACAATGAGCAGTTCTTC. This translates into CASTPRFRCSYNEQFF.

A single count supports this clone. This chain uses TRBV11-2 with TRBJ1-3; 7 bases align to TRBD1. J was trimmed by 8 bases and V by 3 bases; bases with no gene match: 10. Germline V gene lookup returns CDR1 SGHAT and CDR2 FQNNGV. This CDR3 has 15 residues. CDR3 sequence: CASSLVAGGSDTIYF. CDR3 bases: TGTGCCAGCAGCTTGGTGGCAGGGGGGTCGGACACCATATATTTT.

The chain couples TRBV11-1 to TRBJ2-3; D is perhaps TRBD1 (6 bases). The CDR3 extends over 14 amino acids. Between the trimmed V and J ends, which lost 6 bases and 5 bases, there was a span of 15 bases. Germline V gives CDR1 SGHAT, CDR2 FQDESV (reference sequence). The CDR3 DNA follows: TGTGCCAGCAGAGAGTGGACAGTTGAAGATACGCAGTATTTT. It translates to CASREWTVEDTQYF.

The chain is built from TRBV24-1 and TRBJ2-3, with 9 bases aligning to TRBD2. V trimming: 9 bases; J trimming: 1 base; junction bases outside the gene matches: 7. The CDR3 runs to 15 residues. Germline CDR1 KGHDR, CDR2 SFDVKD. For the CDR3, the DNA is TGTGCCACCGCGGGTAGCGGGGGTGGCACAGATACGCAGTATTTT. This sequence encodes CATAGSGGGTDTQYF.

The rearrangement joins TRBV20-1 to TRBJ2-5; a possible D gene is TRBD2 (6 bases). The CDR3 extends over 10 amino acids. The germline V and J ends were trimmed by 7 bases and 5 bases, with 8 bases remaining between them. The V gene's germline CDR1 is DFQATT and CDR2 SNEGSKA (reference sequence). The CDR3 loop reads CSGGGETQYF. The CDR3 DNA reads as TGCAGTGGCGGAGGGGAGACCCAGTACTTC.

This sequence joins TRBV2 and TRBJ2-1, with 9 bases aligning to TRBD2. V lost 7 bases to trimming and J lost 0 bases; unmatched junction nucleotides: 1. This CDR3 spans 14 amino acids. Germline assignment: CDR1 SNHLY and CDR2 FYNNEI. DNA for the CDR3: TGTGCCAGCACGACTAGCGGCTCCTACAATGAGCAGTTCTTC. Translation: CASTTSGSYNEQFF.

This chain joins TRBV12-5 and TRBJ2-3, with D tentatively TRBD2 (6 bases). V lost 1 base and J 2 bases, leaving 10 bases between the germline ends. Germline CDR1 LGHNT, CDR2 FRNRAP. The CDR3 contains 15 residues. The CDR3 is CASGLGTIATDTQYF. The DNA of the CDR3 is TGTGCTAGTGGTTTGGGGACTATAGCCACAGATACGCAGTATTTT.